This TCR beta chain was sequenced for a study of T cells in Graves' hyperthyroidism and ophthalmopathy. This clonotype was counted ten times or more. TCR beta CDR3 sequences were amplified from RNA transcripts. When the TCR CDR3 underwent first-round RT-PCR, the HTBI primer set was used. TCRdb reanalysed the multiplex PCR reads using MiXCR and keeps one entry per CDR3 protein. The sample lists approximately 610,000 distinct CDR3 sequences, about 15% occurring once. The receptor comes from a woman in her forties with Graves' ophthalmopathy. Specimen: blood.

CDR3 sequence (DNA): TGTGCCAGTAAGGCCAGAGGGGGGCGAGACTATGGCTACACCTTC. It specifies CASKARGGRDYGYTF. The chain links TRBV19 to TRBJ1-2, with D perhaps matching TRBD1 (6 bases). The V and J ends lost 7 bases and 3 bases respectively, with 18 bases between them. The CDR3 has 15 amino acids. The germline V gene encodes CDR1 LNHDA and CDR2 SQIVND (reference sequence).